This T cell receptor (beta chain) is drawn from a study of OX40 agonist ivuxolimab in advanced cancers. Whole-study context: In three patients, partial responses were observed, one with hepatocellular carcinoma and two with cutaneous melanoma.

Sequencing used immunoSEQ multiplex PCR; TCRdb keeps in-frame clones, though not all of them. The table includes fewer than 80,000 clones, 65% to 90% detected once. This receptor was identified in an adult with an advanced solid tumor such as melanoma, head and neck, liver or kidney cancer. Sample: CD4+ or CD8+ T cells sorted from blood, taken in a trial of the OX40 agonist ivuxolimab.

CDR3: CASSQDPGGTVGMYSNQPQHF. The CDR3 bases are TGTGCCAGCAGCCAAGATCCGGGGGGCACGGTCGGAATGTATAGCAATCAGCCCCAGCATTTT. The chain combines TRBV4-2 with TRBJ1-5, with D tentatively TRBD1 (6 bases). CDR3 length: 21 residues. V lost 0 bases and J lost 0, with 24 bases in between. Germline CDR1 is LGHNA and CDR2 is YNFKEQ.